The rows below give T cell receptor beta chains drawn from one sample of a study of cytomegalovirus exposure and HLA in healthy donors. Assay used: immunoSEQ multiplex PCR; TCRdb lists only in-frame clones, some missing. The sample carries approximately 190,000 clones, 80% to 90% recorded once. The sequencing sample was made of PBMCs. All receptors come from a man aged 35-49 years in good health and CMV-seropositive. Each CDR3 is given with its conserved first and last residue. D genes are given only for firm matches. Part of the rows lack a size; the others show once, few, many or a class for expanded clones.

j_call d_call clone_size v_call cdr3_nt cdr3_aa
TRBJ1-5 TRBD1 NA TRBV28 TGTGCCAGCAGGTCACCGAGGGGGGGGACAGGGGGGATTTTAAGTCAGCCCCAGCATTTT CASRSPRGGTGGILSQPQHF
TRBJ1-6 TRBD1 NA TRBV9 TGTGCCAGCAGCCCGGGACAGGGTAATTCACCCCTCCACTTT CASSPGQGNSPLHF
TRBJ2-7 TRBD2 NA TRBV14 TGTGCCAGCAGTCTAAGGACTAGCGCATATACCTACGAGCAGTACTTC CASSLRTSAYTYEQYF
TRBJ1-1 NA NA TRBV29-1 TGCAGCGTCCCCCAAGGACGGGAGAGAGCTTTCTTT CSVPQGRERAFF
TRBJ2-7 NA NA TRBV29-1 TGCAGCGTTTCCCTTGCTCAGGGGAGCTCCTACGAGCAGTACTTC CSVSLAQGSSYEQYF
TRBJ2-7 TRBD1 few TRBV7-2 TGTGCCAGCGGGGACAGGGTTAGTTACTACGAGCAGTACTTC CASGDRVSYYEQYF
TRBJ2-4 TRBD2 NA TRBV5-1 TGCGCCAGCAGCTTTAGCGGGGAAAACATTCAGTACTTC CASSFSGENIQYF
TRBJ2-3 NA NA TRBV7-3 TGTGCCAGCAGCTTAAGCCCAGGTAGCGCAGATACGCAGTATTTT CASSLSPGSADTQYF
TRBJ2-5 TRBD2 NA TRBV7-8 TGTGCCAGCAGCGTTAAAGCGGGAACGGCCCTGGAGCAGTACTTC CASSVKAGTALEQYF
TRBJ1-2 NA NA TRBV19 TGTGCCAGTAGTACCTCCCGGGACACCCTAGCCTGGCACTATGGCTACACCTTC CASSTSRDTLAWHYGYTF
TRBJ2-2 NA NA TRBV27 TGTGCCAGCAGTTTATTGGCAGGGGCTACCGGGGAGCTGTTTTTT CASSLLAGATGELFF
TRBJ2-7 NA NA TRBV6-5 TGTGCCAGCAGGATTAAACACAACCAGTACGAGCAGTACTTC CASRIKHNQYEQYF
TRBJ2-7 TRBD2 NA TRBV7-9 TGTGCCAGCAGCTCATTCGGGACTAGCGGGACCTTAAGCTCCTACGAGCAGTACTTC CASSSFGTSGTLSSYEQYF
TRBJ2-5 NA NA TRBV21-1 TGTGCCAGCAGCCCCTACTTGACTAGGGAGACCCAGTACTTC CASSPYLTRETQYF
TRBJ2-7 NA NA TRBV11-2 TGTGCCAGCAGCCCCGGACTGATAGACTACGAGCAGTACTTC CASSPGLIDYEQYF
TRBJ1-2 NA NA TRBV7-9 TGTGCCAGCAGAGAAGGACCGGGGGGCGATGGCTACACCTTC CASREGPGGDGYTF
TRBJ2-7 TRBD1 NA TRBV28 TGTGCCAGCAGTTTTATCGGGACAGGGCAGGACGAGCAGTACTTC CASSFIGTGQDEQYF
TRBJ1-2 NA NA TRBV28 TGTGCCAGCAAGTTGGCAGGGGATCTGGGCTATGGCTACACCTTC CASKLAGDLGYGYTF
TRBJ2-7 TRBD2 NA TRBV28 TGTGCCGGGAGCGGGGGGAGATTCGGGCACGAGCAGTACTTC CAGSGGRFGHEQYF
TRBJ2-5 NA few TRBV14 TGTGCCAGCAGCCAAGGCGCCCACTCGGGACGCGGGGTGACCCAGTACTTC CASSQGAHSGRGVTQYF
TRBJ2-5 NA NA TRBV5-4 TGTGCCAGCAGCCCCCAGGGTGGCTCCGTTCAGTGGGAGACCCAGTACTTC CASSPQGGSVQWETQYF
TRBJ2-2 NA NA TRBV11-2 TGTGCCAGCAGCTTAGGGTGGGGGGCCGGGGAGCTGTTTTTT CASSLGWGAGELFF
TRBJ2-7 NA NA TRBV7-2 TGTGCCAGCAGCCTCAGGGTCTCCTACGAGCAGTACTTC CASSLRVSYEQYF
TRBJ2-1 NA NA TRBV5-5 TGTGCCAGCAGCTTGGGAAGCGAGGACAATGAGCAGTTCTTC CASSLGSEDNEQFF
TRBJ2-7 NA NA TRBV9 TGTGCCAGCAGCGTAGATCTCCTCTCCTACGAGCAGTACTTC CASSVDLLSYEQYF
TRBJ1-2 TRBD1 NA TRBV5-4 TGTGCCAGCAGCTTTACCGGGACAGAGGTAGTAGGCTACACCTTC CASSFTGTEVVGYTF
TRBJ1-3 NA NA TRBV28 TGTGCCAGCAGTGGAGGGAATGGAAACACCATATATTTT CASSGGNGNTIYF